This T cell receptor (beta chain) was sequenced for a study of OX40 agonist ivuxolimab in advanced cancers. In the study overall: Ivuxolimab, which targeted the costimulatory receptor OX40 (CD134), was an agonistic, fully human IgG2 monoclonal antibody. Intravenous ivuxolimab was administered to patients every 2 weeks at six dose levels: 0.01, 0.1, 0.3, 1.5, 3 and 10 mg/kg. Of the 50 to 55 patients in dose escalation, some 20 had hepatocellular carcinoma, some 15 had melanoma, 9 had renal cell carcinoma and 9 had head and neck cancer. A male proportion of around 80% and a mean age of 60 years, ranging from about 20 to 85, were recorded for the dose-escalation cohort. Prior anti-PD-1, anti-PD-L1 or anti-CTLA-4 therapy was permitted, and less than 45% of dose-escalation patients had received checkpoint inhibitors. Three dose-escalation patients achieved partial responses, one with hepatocellular carcinoma and two with cutaneous melanoma. Peripheral TCRbeta sequencing was intended to test whether TCR sequence diversity was altered and clonal T-cell expansion was caused by ivuxolimab. The monotherapy dose-escalation portion (N of about 52 patients) of the phase I ivuxolimab trial is reported in the paper. Points the paper makes about the study in general: Low levels of normalized T-cell clonal expansion were also seen in some patients who did not respond. At doses from 0.1 to 3.0 mg/kg, clonal expansion was seen in both CD4+ and CD8+ blood T cells between baseline and week 6. The antigen specificity of the peripheral T cells that underwent clonal expansion was not determined. After ivuxolimab, more expanded clones were found on average in CD8+ T cells than in CD4+ T cells. In partial responders in the 0.1-3.0 mg/kg groups, normalized peripheral clonal expansion was found to be among the lowest, especially among CD8+ T cells.

Genomic DNA was isolated from the sorted cells so that the TCRbeta CDR3 region could be sequenced. TCRbeta CDR3 regions were sequenced using the immunoSEQ Assay. In TCRdb, the immuneACCESS table is reduced to in-frame sequences with V and J assigned. These tables do not hold every clone; where another copy was compared, an unresolved V gene accounts for under half, and the others remain unexplained. In this sample the table shows tens of thousands of clones, around four fifths of which occur a single time. The ten biggest clones cover approximately 20% of the sample. V lost 6 bases and J lost 6 bases, and the count of bases not matched to a germline gene is 8. The CDR3 has 15 amino acids, counting the end cysteine and phenylalanine. Of the read, only the CDR3 DNA is kept; its 45 bases are in frame from base 1. CDR1 MDHEN and CDR2 SYDVKM are derived from the germline V gene. Comments on this clone: The target of this receptor is not known. Per-base quality was not reported, and no clone a single base away is much larger than it.

Patients with autoimmune disease history or receiving systemic immunosuppression were excluded from the trial. Peripheral blood for TCR sequencing was drawn from every dose cohort at baseline, at cycle 4 day 1 and at cycle 7 day 1. The samples were taken from a phase I, first-in-human, multicenter, open-label dose-escalation trial of ivuxolimab. The trial enrolled adults with locally advanced or metastatic head and neck squamous cell, hepatocellular, melanoma or renal cell carcinoma. Before TCR sequencing, CD4+ T cells and CD8+ T cells from peripheral blood were sorted into separate populations. The rearranged segments are TRBV28 and TRBJ1-6; the central 7 bases match TRBD1. The sequence was collected from an adult with an advanced solid tumor such as melanoma, head and neck, liver or kidney cancer. The sample here was CD4+ or CD8+ T cells sorted from blood, taken in a trial of the OX40 agonist ivuxolimab. CDR3 protein: CASRIDRQGNSPLHF. The nucleotide sequence is given as TGTGCCAGCAGGATTGACAGACAGGGTAATTCACCCCTCCACTTT.